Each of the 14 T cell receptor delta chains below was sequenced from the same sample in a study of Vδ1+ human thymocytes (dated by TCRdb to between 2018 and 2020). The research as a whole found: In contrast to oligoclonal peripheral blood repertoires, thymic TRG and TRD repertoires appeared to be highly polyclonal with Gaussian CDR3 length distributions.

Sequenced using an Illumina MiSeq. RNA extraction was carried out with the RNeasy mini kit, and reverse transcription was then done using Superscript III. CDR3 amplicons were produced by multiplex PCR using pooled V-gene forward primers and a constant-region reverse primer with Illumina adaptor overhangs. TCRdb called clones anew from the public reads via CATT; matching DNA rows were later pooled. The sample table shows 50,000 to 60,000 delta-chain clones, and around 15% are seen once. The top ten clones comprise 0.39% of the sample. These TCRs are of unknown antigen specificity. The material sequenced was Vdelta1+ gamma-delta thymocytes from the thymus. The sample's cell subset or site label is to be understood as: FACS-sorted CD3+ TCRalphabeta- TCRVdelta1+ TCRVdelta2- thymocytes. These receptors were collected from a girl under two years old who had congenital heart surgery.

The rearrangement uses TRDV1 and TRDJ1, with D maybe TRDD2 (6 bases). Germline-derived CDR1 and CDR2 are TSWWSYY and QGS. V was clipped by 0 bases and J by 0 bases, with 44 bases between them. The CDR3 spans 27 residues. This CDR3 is CALGELAGPTTSFGGIHPPFYTDKLIF. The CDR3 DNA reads TGTGCTCTTGGGGAACTAGCTGGTCCTACTACTTCCTTTGGTGGTATACACCCCCCCTTTTACACCGATAAACTCATCTTT.

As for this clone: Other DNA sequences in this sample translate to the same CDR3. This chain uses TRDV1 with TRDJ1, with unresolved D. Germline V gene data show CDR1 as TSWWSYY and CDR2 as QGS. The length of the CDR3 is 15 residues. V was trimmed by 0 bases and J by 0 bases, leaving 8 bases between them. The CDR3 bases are TGTGCTCTTGGGGAACTTTATTTGTACACCGATAAACTCATCTTT. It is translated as CALGELYLYTDKLIF.

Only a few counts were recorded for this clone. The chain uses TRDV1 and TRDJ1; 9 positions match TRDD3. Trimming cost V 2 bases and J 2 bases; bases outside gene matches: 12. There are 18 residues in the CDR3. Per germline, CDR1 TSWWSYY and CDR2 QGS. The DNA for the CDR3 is TGTGCTCTTGGGGAAGGTTCGGGTTACTGGGGGACTACCGATAAACTCATCTTT. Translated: CALGEGSGYWGTTDKLIF.

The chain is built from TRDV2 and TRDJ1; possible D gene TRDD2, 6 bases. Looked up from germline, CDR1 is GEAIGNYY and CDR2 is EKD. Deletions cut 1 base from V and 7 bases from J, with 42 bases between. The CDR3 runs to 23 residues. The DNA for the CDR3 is TGTGCCTGTGACACGGGGGTCCTACGAGCCACGGAGTTAAGGGGACCCGCCAGCGTTAAACTCATCTTT. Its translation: CACDTGVLRATELRGPASVKLIF.

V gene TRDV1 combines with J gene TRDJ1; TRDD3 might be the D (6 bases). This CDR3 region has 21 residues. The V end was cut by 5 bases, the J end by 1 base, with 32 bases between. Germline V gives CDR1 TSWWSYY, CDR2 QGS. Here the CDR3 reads CALGPPRQGGGTNGTTDKLIF. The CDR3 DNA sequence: TGTGCTCTTGGGCCACCCAGGCAAGGTGGGGGGACTAATGGGACCACCGATAAACTCATCTTT.

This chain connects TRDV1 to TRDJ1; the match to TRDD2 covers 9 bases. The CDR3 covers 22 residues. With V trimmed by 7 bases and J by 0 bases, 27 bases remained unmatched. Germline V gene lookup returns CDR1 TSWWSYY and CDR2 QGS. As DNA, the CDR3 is TGTGCTCTTGCGTTGAAAACCCACCTCCAGGGCCTTCCTACTCGGAACACCGATAAACTCATCTTT. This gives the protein CALALKTHLQGLPTRNTDKLIF.

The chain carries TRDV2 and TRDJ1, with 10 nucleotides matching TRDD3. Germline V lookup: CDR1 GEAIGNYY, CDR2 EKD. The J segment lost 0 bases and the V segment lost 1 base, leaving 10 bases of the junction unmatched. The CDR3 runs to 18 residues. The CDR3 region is CACDTVTGGSEYTDKLIF. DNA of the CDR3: TGTGCCTGTGACACAGTCACTGGGGGATCCGAGTACACCGATAAACTCATCTTT.

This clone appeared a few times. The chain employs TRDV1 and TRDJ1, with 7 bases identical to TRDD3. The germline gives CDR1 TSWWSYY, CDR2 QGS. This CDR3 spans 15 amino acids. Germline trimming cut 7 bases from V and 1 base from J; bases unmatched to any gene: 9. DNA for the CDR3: TGTGCTCTTGCCCGGTGGGGATATGCCACCGATAAACTCATCTTT. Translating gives CALARWGYATDKLIF.

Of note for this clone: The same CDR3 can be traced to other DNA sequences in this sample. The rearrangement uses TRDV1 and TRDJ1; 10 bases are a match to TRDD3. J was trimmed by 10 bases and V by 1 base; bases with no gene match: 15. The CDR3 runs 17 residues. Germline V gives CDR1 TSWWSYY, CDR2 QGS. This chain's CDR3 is CALGERLPRSWGIGLIF. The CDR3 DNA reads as TGTGCTCTTGGGGAACGGCTCCCCCGTAGCTGGGGGATAGGACTCATCTTT.

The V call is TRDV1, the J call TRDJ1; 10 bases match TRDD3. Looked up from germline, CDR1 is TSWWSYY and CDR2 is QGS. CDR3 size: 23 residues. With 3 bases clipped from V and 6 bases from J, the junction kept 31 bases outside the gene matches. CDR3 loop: CALGDLPRGLPRTGGSNDNKLIF. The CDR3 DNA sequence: TGTGCTCTTGGGGATCTCCCAAGGGGCCTTCCCCGAACTGGGGGATCGAACGACAATAAACTCATCTTT.

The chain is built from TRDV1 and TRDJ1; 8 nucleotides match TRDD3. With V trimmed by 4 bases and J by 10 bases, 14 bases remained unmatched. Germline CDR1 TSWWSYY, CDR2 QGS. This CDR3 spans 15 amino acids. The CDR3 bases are TGTGCTCTTGGGGCCTTCTACACTTTACTGGGGGGACTCATCTTT. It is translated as CALGAFYTLLGGLIF.

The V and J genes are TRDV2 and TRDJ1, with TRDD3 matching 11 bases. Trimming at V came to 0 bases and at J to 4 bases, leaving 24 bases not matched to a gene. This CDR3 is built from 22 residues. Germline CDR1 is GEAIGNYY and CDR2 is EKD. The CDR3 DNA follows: TGTGCCTGTGACACCGGAACCCCAGCTCGATTTGGGGGATACGGAGTTTTCGATAAACTCATCTTT. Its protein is CACDTGTPARFGGYGVFDKLIF.

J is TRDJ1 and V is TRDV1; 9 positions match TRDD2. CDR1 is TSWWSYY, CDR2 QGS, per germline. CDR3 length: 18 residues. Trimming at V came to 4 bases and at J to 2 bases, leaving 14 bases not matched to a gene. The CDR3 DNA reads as TGTGCTCTTGGGGCCCGGCCTTCCTACGGGGATAAGACCGATAAACTCATCTTT. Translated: CALGARPSYGDKTDKLIF.

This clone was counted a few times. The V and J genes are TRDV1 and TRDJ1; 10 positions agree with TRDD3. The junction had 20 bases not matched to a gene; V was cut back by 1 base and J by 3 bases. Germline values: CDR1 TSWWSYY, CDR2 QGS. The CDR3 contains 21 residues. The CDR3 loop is CALGEQYDFPRTGGCADKLIF. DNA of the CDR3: TGTGCTCTTGGGGAACAGTACGACTTCCCCCGTACTGGGGGATGCGCCGATAAACTCATCTTT.